Here is one T cell receptor (beta chain) with its context. Its antigen remains unidentified. These data belong to a study of beta chain features in type 1 diabetes. About the study: Patient and healthy donor groups were alike in age, gender and cell yields. General study findings and limits: When cDNA is sequenced, cells with high TCR expression could be over-represented.

As every portion of the isolated RNA was reverse transcribed, the sequencing read expressed TCRB transcripts. Generated by immunoSEQ multiplex PCR, the TCRdb table keeps only in-frame clones and is missing some. This sample has almost 350,000 clones, with approximately 8% found just once. The CDR3 is made up of 13 amino acids. Germline V gene lookup returns CDR1 LNHDA and CDR2 SQIVND (reference sequence). Trimming cost V 3 bases and J 2 bases, with 5 bases left between them. The chain combines TRBV19 with TRBJ1-5; the D is unclear. Sequencing input: central memory CD4+ T cells from blood. The source is a young woman in good health. DNA of the CDR3: TGTGCCAGTAGTATTACTCGCAATCAGCCCCAGCATTTT. Translation gives CASSITRNQPQHF.